This is a list of T cell receptor beta chains from one sample in a study of early T cells in non-severe SARS-CoV-2 infection. TCRdb called the 5' RACE reads again in MiXCR, with one record for every CDR3 protein. Of fewer than 65,000 distinct CDR3 sequences in the sample, under 15% were seen once. Sample: whole blood. Receptor source: an adult who was a healthcare worker with PCR-confirmed SARS-CoV-2 infection or an uninfected control (not recorded which). Both conserved end residues are part of each CDR3. A D gene is named only where the DNA matches it firmly. Only some rows state a clone size, as once, few, many or a class for expanded clones.

TRBD1 | - | TRBJ1-1 | TRBV6-6 | CASWTGPEAFF | TGTGCCAGCTGGACAGGCCCTGAAGCTTTCTTT
TRBD1 | few | TRBJ1-1 | TRBV7-9 | CASSFLTGKGDSSEAFF | TGTGCCAGCAGCTTTTTGACAGGGAAGGGGGATAGCTCTGAAGCTTTCTTT
- | - | TRBJ2-7 | TRBV9 | CASSVDDGEQYF | TGTGCCAGCAGCGTAGACGACGGTGAGCAGTACTTC
- | - | TRBJ1-2 | TRBV5-1 | CASSTDSVAYGYTF | TGCGCCAGCAGCACTGACAGTGTCGCCTATGGCTACACCTTC
- | - | TRBJ2-7 | TRBV9 | CASSVGDLGHFSYEQYF | TGTGCCAGCAGCGTAGGGGACTTGGGACATTTCTCCTACGAGCAGTACTTC
- | many | TRBJ1-1 | TRBV7-9 | CASSLFSVNTEAFF | TGTGCCAGCAGCTTATTCTCCGTCAACACTGAAGCTTTCTTT
- | many | TRBJ2-7 | TRBV11-2 | CASSLDRTVYEQYF | TGTGCCAGCAGCTTAGATCGGACAGTCTACGAGCAGTACTTC
TRBD1 | many | TRBJ1-2 | TRBV4-3 | CASSPRAGGYGYTF | TGCGCCAGCAGCCCCCGAGCAGGGGGCTATGGCTACACCTTC
TRBD2 | few | TRBJ2-1 | TRBV11-2 | CASSSLPPGLAGSNEQFF | TGTGCCAGCAGCAGCCTCCCACCGGGACTAGCGGGATCCAATGAGCAGTTCTTC
TRBD1 | many | TRBJ2-6 | TRBV23-1 | CASSQSRQGVSSGANVLIF | TGCGCCAGCAGTCAATCCCGACAGGGCGTGAGCTCTGGGGCCAACGTCCTGATTTTC
- | few | TRBJ2-7 | TRBV11-1 | CASSARDSSDEQYF | TGTGCCAGCAGCGCCCGGGACTCCTCGGACGAGCAGTACTTC
- | few | TRBJ2-1 | TRBV12-5 | CASGLVPADHEQFF | TGTGCTAGTGGTTTGGTACCTGCAGACCATGAGCAGTTCTTC
- | - | TRBJ2-7 | TRBV5-6 | CASSFAGTSRRQYF | TGTGCCAGCAGCTTCGCCGGGACATCTCGAAGGCAGTACTTC
TRBD1 | many | TRBJ2-1 | TRBV11-2 | CASSLGGGQGASNEQFF | TGTGCCAGCAGCTTAGGGGGCGGACAGGGCGCCTCAAATGAGCAGTTCTTC
TRBD1 | few | TRBJ2-2 | TRBV3-1 | CASRQGNTGELFF | TGTGCCAGCCGACAGGGGAACACCGGGGAGCTGTTTTTT
TRBD1 | - | TRBJ1-1 | TRBV7-9 | CASSSGTGRTEAFF | TGTGCCAGCAGTTCCGGGACAGGTAGAACTGAAGCTTTCTTT
TRBD1 | many | TRBJ1-2 | TRBV6-5 | CASSPTGQGLYGYTF | TGTGCCAGCAGTCCGACTGGACAGGGCCTCTATGGCTACACCTTC
- | few | TRBJ2-2 | TRBV12-3/TRBV12-4 | CASTLLAPNTGELFF | TGTGCCAGCACCTTACTAGCTCCGAACACCGGGGAGCTGTTTTTT